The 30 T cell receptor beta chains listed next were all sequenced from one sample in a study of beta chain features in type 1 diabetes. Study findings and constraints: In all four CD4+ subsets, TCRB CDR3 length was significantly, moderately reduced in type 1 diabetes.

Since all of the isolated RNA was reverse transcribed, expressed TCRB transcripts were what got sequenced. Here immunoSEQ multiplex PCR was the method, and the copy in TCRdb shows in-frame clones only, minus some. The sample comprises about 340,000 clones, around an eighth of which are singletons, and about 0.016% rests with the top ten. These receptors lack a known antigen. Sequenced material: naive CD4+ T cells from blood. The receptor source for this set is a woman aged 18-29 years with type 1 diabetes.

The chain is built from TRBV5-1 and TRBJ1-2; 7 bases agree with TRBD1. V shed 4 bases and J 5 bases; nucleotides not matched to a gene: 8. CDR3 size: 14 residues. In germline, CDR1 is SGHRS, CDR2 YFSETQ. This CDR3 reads CASSTGTEGYGYTF. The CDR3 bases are TGCGCCAGCAGCACCGGGACAGAGGGGTATGGCTACACCTTC.

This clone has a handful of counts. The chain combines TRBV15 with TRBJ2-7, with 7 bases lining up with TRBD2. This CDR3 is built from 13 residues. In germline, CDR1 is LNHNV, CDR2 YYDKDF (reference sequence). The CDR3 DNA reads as TGTGCCACCAGCCGAGACCCGGGGGGTGAGCAGTACGTC. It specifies CATSRDPGGEQYV.

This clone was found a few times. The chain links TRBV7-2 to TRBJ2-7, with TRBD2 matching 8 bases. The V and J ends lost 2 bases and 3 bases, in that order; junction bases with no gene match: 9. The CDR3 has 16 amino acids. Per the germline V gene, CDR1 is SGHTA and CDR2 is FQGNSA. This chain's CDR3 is CASSLRGGGIHYEQYV. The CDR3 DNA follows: TGTGCCAGCAGCTTACGGGGGGGAGGGATCCACTACGAGCAGTACGTC.

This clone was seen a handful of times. CDR3 loop: CASSQERRPTGANVLTF. The CDR3 region has the DNA TGCGCCAGCAGCCAAGAAAGGAGACCTACTGGGGCCAACGTCCTGACTTTC. V and J are TRBV4-3 and TRBJ2-6, with unresolved D. Looked up from germline, CDR1 is LGHNA and CDR2 is YSLEER. Trimming left V 0 bases short and J 2 bases short, with 11 bases between. The CDR3 spans 17 residues.

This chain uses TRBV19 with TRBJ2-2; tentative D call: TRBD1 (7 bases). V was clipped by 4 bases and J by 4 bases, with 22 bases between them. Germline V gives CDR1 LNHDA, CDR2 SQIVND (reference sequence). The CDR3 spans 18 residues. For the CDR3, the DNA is TGTGCCAGTAGTAGGGGCCCGGTATGGGGGGACAGCACCGGGGAGCTGTTTTTT. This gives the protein CASSRGPVWGDSTGELFF.

Written as DNA, the CDR3 is TGTGCCAGCAGTTACTCGCTGCGGACAGAGCTGTACGTC. It yields the protein CASSYSLRTELYV. This rearrangement joins TRBV6-5 to TRBJ2-7, with D possibly being TRBD1 (6 bases). CDR1 is MNHEY, CDR2 SVGAGI, per germline. This CDR3 has 13 amino acids.

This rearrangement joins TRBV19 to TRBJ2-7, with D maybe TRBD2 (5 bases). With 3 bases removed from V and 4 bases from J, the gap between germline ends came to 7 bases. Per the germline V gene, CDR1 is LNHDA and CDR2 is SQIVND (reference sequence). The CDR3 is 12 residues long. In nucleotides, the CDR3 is TGTGCCAGTAGTATCAGCGGATACGAGCAGTACTTC. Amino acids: CASSISGYEQYF.

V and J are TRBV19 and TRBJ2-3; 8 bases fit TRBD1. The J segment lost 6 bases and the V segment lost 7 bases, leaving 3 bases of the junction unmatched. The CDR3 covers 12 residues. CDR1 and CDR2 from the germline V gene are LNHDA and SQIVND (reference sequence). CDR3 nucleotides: TGTGCCAGTAAGGGACAGGCCGATACGCAGTATTTT. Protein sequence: CASKGQADTQYF.

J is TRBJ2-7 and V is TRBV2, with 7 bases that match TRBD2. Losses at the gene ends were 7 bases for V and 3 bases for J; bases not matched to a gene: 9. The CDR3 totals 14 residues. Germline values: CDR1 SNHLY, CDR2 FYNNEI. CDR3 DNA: TGTGCCAGCACGAAGGAGGGGACTAACTACGAGCAGTACTTC. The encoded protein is CASTKEGTNYEQYF. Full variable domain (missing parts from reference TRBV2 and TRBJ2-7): EPEVTQTPSHQVTQMGQEVILRCVPISNHLYFYWYRQILGQKVEFLVSFYNNEISEKSEIFDDQFSVERPDGSNFTLKIRSTKLEDSAMYFCASTKEGTNYEQYFGPGTRLTVT.

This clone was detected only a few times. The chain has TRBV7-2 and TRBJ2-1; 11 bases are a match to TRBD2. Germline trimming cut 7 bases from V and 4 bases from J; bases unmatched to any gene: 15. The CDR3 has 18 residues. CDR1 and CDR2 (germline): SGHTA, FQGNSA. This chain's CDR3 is CASTSYGSGRGGYNEQFF. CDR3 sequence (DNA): TGTGCCAGCACCTCCTACGGTAGCGGGAGGGGAGGGTACAATGAGCAGTTCTTC.

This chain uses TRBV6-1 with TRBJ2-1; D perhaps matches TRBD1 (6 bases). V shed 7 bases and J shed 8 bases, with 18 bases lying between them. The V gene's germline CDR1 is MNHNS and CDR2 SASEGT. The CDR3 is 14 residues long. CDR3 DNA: TGTGCCAGCACGGGGACACCCGAGTCCTATGAGCAGTTCTTC. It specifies CASTGTPESYEQFF.

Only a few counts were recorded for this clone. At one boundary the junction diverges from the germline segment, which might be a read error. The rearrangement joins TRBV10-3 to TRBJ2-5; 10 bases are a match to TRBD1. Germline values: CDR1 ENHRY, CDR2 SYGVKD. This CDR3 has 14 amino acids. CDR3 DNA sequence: TGTGCCATCATTGAGGACAGGGGGCAAGAGACCCAGTACTTC. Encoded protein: CAIIEDRGQETQYF.

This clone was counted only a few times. CDR3 coding DNA: TGTGCCAGCAGCCGTGACAGGGTAGAGACCCAGTACTTC. Translating it yields CASSRDRVETQYF. This sequence joins TRBV28 and TRBJ2-5, with 7 bases identical to TRBD1. The CDR3 totals 13 residues. V lost 6 bases to trimming and J lost 4 bases; unmatched junction nucleotides: 5. Germline CDR1 reads MDHEN; CDR2 reads SYDVKM.

The CDR3 DNA reads as TGCAGCGCTAGCGACACGATCAATCAGCCCCAGCATTTT. As protein: CSASDTINQPQHF. The gene calls are TRBV29-1 and TRBJ1-5, with D unresolved. The CDR3 contains 13 residues. V was clipped by 7 bases and J by 3 bases, with 13 bases between them. Looked up from germline, CDR1 is SQVTM and CDR2 is ANQGSEA.

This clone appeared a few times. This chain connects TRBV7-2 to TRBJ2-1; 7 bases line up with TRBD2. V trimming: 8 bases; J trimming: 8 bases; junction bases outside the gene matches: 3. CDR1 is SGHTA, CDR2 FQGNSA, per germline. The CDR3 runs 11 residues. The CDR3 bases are TGTGCCAGCGGTCTAGCGGATGAGCAGTTCTTC. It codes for CASGLADEQFF. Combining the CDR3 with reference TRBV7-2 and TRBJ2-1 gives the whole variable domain GAGVSQSPSNKVTEKGKDVELRCDPISGHTALYWYRQSLGQGLEFLIYFQGNSAPDKSGLPSDRFSAERTGGSVSTLTIQRTQQEDSAVYLCASGLADEQFFGPGTRLTVL.

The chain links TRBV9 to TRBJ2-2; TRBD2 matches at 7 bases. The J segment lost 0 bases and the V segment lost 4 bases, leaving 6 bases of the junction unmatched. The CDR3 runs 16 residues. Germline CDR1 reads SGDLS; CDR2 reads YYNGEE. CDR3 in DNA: TGTGCCAGCAGCAGCCGTAGCGGGTCGAACACCGGGGAGCTGTTTTTT. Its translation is CASSSRSGSNTGELFF. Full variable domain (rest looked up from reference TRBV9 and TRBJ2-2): DSGVTQTPKHLITATGQRVTLRCSPRSGDLSVYWYQQSLDQGLQFLIQYYNGEERAKGNILERFSAQQFPDLHSELNLSSLELGDSALYFCASSSRSGSNTGELFFGEGSRLTVL.

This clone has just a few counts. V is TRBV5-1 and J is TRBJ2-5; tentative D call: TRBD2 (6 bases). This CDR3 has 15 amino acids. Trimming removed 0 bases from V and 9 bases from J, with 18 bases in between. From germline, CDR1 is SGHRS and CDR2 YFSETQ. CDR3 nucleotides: TGCGCCAGCAGCTTGGGGACATCCTCACCGGGGGCCCAGTACTTC. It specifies CASSLGTSSPGAQYF.

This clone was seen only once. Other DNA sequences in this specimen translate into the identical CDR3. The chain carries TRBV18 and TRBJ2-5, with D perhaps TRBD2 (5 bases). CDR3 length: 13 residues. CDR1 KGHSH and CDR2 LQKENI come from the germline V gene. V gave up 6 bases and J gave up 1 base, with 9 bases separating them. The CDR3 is CASSRGSQETQYF. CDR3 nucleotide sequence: TGTGCCAGCTCTCGGGGTTCCCAAGAGACCCAGTACTTC.

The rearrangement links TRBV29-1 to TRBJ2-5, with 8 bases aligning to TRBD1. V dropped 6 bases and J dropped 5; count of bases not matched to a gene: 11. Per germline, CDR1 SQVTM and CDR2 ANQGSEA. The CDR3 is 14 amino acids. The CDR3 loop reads CSVRGQGSWETQYF. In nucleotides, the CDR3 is TGCAGCGTCCGAGGACAGGGCTCCTGGGAGACCCAGTACTTC.

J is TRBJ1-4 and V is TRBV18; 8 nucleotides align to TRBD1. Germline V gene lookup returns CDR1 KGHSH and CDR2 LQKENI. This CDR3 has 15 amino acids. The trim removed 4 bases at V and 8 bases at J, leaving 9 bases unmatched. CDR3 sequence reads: CASSRTQGVSEKLFF. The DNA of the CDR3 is TGTGCCAGCTCACGAACACAGGGGGTGAGCGAAAAACTGTTTTTT.

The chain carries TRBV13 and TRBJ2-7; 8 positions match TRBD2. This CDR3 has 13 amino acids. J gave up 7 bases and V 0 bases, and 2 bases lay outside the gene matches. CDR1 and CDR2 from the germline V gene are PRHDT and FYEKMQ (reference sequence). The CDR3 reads CASSLGGGGEQYV. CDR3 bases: TGTGCCAGCAGCTTAGGCGGGGGGGGTGAGCAGTACGTC.

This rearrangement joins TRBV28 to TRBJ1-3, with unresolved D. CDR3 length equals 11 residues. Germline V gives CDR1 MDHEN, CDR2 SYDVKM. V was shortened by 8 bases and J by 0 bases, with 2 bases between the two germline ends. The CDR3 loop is CASYSGNTIYF. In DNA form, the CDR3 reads TGTGCCAGCTACTCTGGAAACACCATATATTTT. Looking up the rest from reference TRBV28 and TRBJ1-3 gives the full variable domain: DVKVTQSSRYLVKRTGEKVFLECVQDMDHENMFWYRQDPGLGLRLIYFSYDVKMKEKGDIPEGYSVSREKKERFSLILESASTNQTSMYLCASYSGNTIYFGEGSWLTVV.

The CDR3, as DNA: TGTGCCAGCAGTTCCACGGGACAGAAATACGAGCAGTACTTC. It translates to CASSSTGQKYEQYF. This rearrangement joins TRBV27 to TRBJ2-7; 7 bases are shared with TRBD1. Trimming took 4 bases from V and 4 from J; bases not matched to a gene: 7. Looked up from germline, CDR1 is MNHEY and CDR2 is SMNVEV (reference sequence). The CDR3 covers 14 residues.

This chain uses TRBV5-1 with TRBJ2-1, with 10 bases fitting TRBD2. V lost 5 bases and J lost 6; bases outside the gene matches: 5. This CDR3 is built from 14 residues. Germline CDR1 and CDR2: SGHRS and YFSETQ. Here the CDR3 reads CASRGTSVANEQFF. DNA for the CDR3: TGCGCCAGCAGAGGGACTAGCGTGGCCAATGAGCAGTTCTTC.

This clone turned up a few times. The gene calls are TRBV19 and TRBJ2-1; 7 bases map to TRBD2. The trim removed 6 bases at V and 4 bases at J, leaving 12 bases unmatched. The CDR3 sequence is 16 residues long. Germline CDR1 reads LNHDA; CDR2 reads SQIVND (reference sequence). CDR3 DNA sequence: TGTGCCAGTAGGATATGGCCTAGCGGAGGGTACAATGAGCAGTTCTTC. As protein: CASRIWPSGGYNEQFF.

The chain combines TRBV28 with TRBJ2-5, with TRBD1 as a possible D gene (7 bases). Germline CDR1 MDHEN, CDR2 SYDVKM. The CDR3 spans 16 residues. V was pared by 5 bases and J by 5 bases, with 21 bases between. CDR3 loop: CASSRAGQPNGETQYF. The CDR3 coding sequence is TGTGCCAGCAGTAGGGCGGGACAGCCAAATGGGGAGACCCAGTACTTC.

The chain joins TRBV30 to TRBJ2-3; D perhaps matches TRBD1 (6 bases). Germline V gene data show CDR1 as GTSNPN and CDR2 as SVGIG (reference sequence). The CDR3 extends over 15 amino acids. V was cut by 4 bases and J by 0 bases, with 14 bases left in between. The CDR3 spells CAWTSGQLSTDTQYF. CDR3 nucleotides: TGTGCCTGGACCAGCGGACAGCTGAGCACAGATACGCAGTATTTT.

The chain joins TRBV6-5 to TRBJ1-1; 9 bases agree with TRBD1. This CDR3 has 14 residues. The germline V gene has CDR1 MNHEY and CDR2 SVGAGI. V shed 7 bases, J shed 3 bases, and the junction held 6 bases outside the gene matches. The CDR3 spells CASMLGQGYTEAFF. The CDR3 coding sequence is TGTGCCAGCATGTTAGGACAGGGGTACACTGAAGCTTTCTTT.

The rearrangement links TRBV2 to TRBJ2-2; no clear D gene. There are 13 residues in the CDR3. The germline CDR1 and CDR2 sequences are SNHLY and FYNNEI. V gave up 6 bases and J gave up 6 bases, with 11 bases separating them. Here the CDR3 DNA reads TGTGCCAGCAGAACACTTACAGCCGGGGAGCTGTTTTTT. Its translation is CASRTLTAGELFF.

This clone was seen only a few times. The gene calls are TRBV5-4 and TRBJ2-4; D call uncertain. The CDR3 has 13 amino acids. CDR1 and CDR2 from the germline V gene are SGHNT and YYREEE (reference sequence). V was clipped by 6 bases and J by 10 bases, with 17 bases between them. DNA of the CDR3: TGTGCCAGCAAGTCTGACCAGGCACAGATTCAGTACTTC. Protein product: CASKSDQAQIQYF.